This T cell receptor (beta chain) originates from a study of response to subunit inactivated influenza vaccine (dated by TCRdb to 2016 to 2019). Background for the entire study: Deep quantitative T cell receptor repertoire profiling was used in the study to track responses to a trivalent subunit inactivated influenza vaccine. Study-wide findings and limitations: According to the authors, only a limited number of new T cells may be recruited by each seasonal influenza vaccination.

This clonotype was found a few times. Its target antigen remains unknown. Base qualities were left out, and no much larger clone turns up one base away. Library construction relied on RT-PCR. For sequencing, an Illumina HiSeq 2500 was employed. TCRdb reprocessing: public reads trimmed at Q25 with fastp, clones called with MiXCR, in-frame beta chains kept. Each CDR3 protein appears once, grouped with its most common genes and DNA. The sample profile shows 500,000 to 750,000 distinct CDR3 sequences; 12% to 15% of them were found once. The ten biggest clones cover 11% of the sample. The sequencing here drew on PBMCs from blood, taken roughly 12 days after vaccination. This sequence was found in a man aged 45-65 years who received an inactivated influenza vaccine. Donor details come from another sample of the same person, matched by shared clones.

The CDR3 loop reads CATRLGQDYEQYF. Read as DNA, the sequence is TGCGCCACCCGCTTGGGACAGGACTACGAGCAGTACTTC. This receptor chain uses TRBV5-1 and TRBJ2-7; the junction holds 8 bases that match TRBD1. The CDR3 goes from the cysteine to the phenylalanine over 13 residues. Only the CDR3 region is kept as DNA, spanning 39 bases read in frame from base 1. Based on the germline V gene, the CDR1 and CDR2 sequences are SGHRS and YFSETQ. V ends up 9 bases short and J 3 bases short, with an unmatched junction base count of 8.